These 20 T cell receptor beta chains came from one sample sequenced in a study of regulatory T cells in long-lasting Graves disease (dated by TCRdb to the early 2020s). Library preparation used multiplex PCR. The run used an Illumina HiSeq 4000. TCR beta libraries were built with iRepertoire HTBI primers and Arm-PCR amplification of CDR3 regions. The public sequencing data were trimmed at Q25 with fastp and processed into clonotypes with MiXCR by TCRdb, which kept only in-frame beta chains. Under each unique CDR3 protein, matching rows form one entry showing the most common genes and DNA. For this sample the table gives over 500,000 distinct CDR3 sequences, of which around 17% were detected only once. The ten largest make up around 19% of the sample. The time point label, read with the paper, signifies: newly diagnosed GD, antithyroid drugs for less than 3 months. For both TCR sequencing and RNA sequencing, RNA was extracted from PBMCs in TRIzol.

These records were also assigned to another study, of T cells in Graves' hyperthyroidism and ophthalmopathy.

The sample here was peripheral blood mononuclear cells (PBMCs), taken at new diagnosis, from a patient treated with antithyroid drugs. The receptors here all came from a woman in her 30s with Graves disease. Donor details come from another sample of the same person, matched by shared clones.

The CDR3: CASSQESRTQYF. The CDR3 DNA sequence: TGTGCCAGCAGCCAAGAATCCAGGACCCAGTACTTC. This chain connects TRBV3-1 to TRBJ2-3; no reliable D call. The assigned J gene may be wrong: the sequence end matches TRBJ2-5 better. The CDR3 extends over 12 amino acids. CDR1 and CDR2 from the germline V gene are LGHDT and YNNKEL (reference sequence).

V is TRBV7-3 and J is TRBJ1-2, with D possibly matching TRBD1 (5 bases). From germline, CDR1 is SGHTA and CDR2 FQGTGA. V lost 4 bases to trimming and J lost 3 bases, with 12 bases between them. The CDR3 is 14 amino acids. CDR3 loop: CASSSPGADYGYTF. In DNA form, the CDR3 reads TGTGCCAGCAGCTCCCCCGGGGCTGACTATGGCTACACCTTC.

The table lists this clonotype with many counts. The chain uses TRBV12-3 or TRBV12-4 and TRBJ2-7, with 10 bases fitting TRBD1. With 0 bases clipped from V and 2 bases from J, the junction kept 7 bases outside the gene matches. This CDR3 comprises 17 residues. The CDR3 DNA follows: TGTGCCAGCAGTTTAGCATCCGGGACAGGGGTTCCCTACGAGCAGTACTTC. This encodes CASSLASGTGVPYEQYF.

This clonotype was seen a handful of times. The chain employs TRBV19 and TRBJ1-4; D remains ambiguous. Germline V gene sequence: CDR1 LNHDA, CDR2 SQIVND (reference sequence). CDR3 length equals 14 residues. Trimming took 8 bases from V and 8 from J, leaving 18 bases between them. The CDR3 loop reads CASSVLRTAEKLFF. As DNA, the CDR3 is TGTGCCAGTTCGGTATTGCGGACCGCGGAAAAACTGTTTTTT.

The genes are TRBV7-2 and TRBJ2-7; the D is unclear. The CDR3 is 15 amino acids. Trimming pared 2 bases from V and 5 bases from J, leaving 16 bases between. CDR1 and CDR2 (germline): SGHTA, FQGNSA. The chain's CDR3 is CASSLRLTYPDEQYF. For the CDR3, the DNA is TGTGCCAGCAGCTTACGTCTGACGTACCCCGACGAGCAGTACTTC.

This clonotype was detected many times. The chain uses TRBV2 and TRBJ2-2; TRBD2 matches 7 bases. CDR1 SNHLY and CDR2 FYNNEI come from the germline V gene. The V segment lost 6 bases and the J segment 5 bases; nucleotides outside the gene matches: 12. CDR3 size: 16 residues. CDR3 in amino acids: CASSPTGRGRTGELFF. The CDR3 DNA reads TGTGCCAGCAGCCCGACTGGGCGGGGGAGGACCGGGGAGCTGTTTTTT.

J is TRBJ2-7 and V is TRBV20-1, with 9 bases matching TRBD1. Germline V CDR1 and CDR2: DFQATT, SNEGSKA (reference sequence). V was pared by 3 bases and J by 6 bases, with 3 bases of the junction left unmatched. The CDR3 totals 12 residues. The CDR3 reads CSARTGGPEQYF. The CDR3 DNA is TGCAGTGCTAGGACAGGGGGTCCCGAGCAGTACTTC.

The sample holds a few counts of this clonotype. V gene TRBV30 combines with J gene TRBJ1-6, with D possibly TRBD1 on 5 matching bases. The V end lost 4 bases, the J end lost 9 bases, and 16 bases lay between the germline ends. Germline CDR1 and CDR2: GTSNPN and SVGIG (reference sequence). CDR3 length: 14 residues. The DNA of the CDR3 is TGTGCCTGGACCCGGACACAGGACCCTTCACCCCTCCACTTT. Its translation: CAWTRTQDPSPLHF.

Points on this clonotype: Sequence at one end of the junction differs from germline and may be a read error. This chain joins TRBV7-3 and TRBJ2-5; 9 positions agree with TRBD1. CDR3 length: 14 residues. Germline V gene data show CDR1 as SGHTA and CDR2 as FQGTGA. The CDR3 sequence: CASSVTGGLETQYF. CDR3 coding DNA: TGTGCCAGCAGCGTAACAGGGGGCTTAGAGACCCAGTACTTC.

This clonotype was counted ten times or more. The rearrangement joins TRBV5-1 to TRBJ2-3; D unclear. CDR1 SGHRS and CDR2 YFSETQ come from the germline V gene. This CDR3 is 13 amino acids long. V was cut by 4 bases and J by 3 bases, with 9 bases left in between. DNA for the CDR3: TGCGCCAGCAGCCTGACATATACAGATACGCAGTATTTT. Protein product: CASSLTYTDTQYF.

Ten or more counts support this clonotype. V is TRBV12-3 or TRBV12-4 and J is TRBJ1-2; tentatively, D is TRBD1 (5 bases). V shed 7 bases and J shed 4 bases, with 16 bases lying between them. The CDR3 spans 14 residues. CDR3 in DNA: TGTGCCAGCACCTTAAGGGGCCGGCTCTATGGCTACACCTTC. This translates into CASTLRGRLYGYTF.

This chain connects TRBV5-6 to TRBJ1-1; unclear D gene. Trimming removed 4 bases at V and 2 bases at J, with 9 bases between. The germline V gene encodes CDR1 SGHDT and CDR2 YYEEEE. This CDR3 has 13 residues. CDR3 sequence reads: CASSPVYNTEAFF. The CDR3 nucleotides read TGTGCCAGCAGCCCCGTCTACAACACTGAAGCTTTCTTT.

This clonotype was found a few times. This sequence joins TRBV10-1 and TRBJ2-2; 9 bases align to TRBD2. Germline V lookup: CDR1 WNHNN, CDR2 SYGVQD (reference sequence). V was clipped by 1 base and J by 5 bases; unmatched bases: 11. This CDR3 has 18 amino acids. This CDR3 is CASSEWAGTSFSTGELFF. CDR3 DNA sequence: TGCGCCAGCAGTGAGTGGGCCGGGACTAGCTTCAGTACCGGGGAGCTGTTTTTT.

This chain joins TRBV20-1 and TRBJ2-2; TRBD1 might be the D (6 bases). The CDR3 extends over 12 amino acids. With 5 bases removed from V and 6 bases from J, the gap between germline ends came to 10 bases. Germline V gives CDR1 DFQATT, CDR2 SNEGSKA (reference sequence). CDR3 in DNA: TGCAGTGCTCCAAGGACAGCCGGGGAGCTGTTTTTT. It is translated as CSAPRTAGELFF.

This clonotype was counted between two and nine times. The chain combines TRBV6-2 or TRBV6-3 with TRBJ2-3; TRBD2 matches at 8 bases. This CDR3 has 14 amino acids. Germline V gives CDR1 MNHEY, CDR2 SVGEGT. V lost 8 bases, J lost 1 base, and 5 bases stayed unmatched. CDR3 DNA: TGTGCCAGCCAGCGGGGGCCCGGCACAGATACGCAGTATTTT. Residues: CASQRGPGTDTQYF.

This clonotype was counted ten times or more. This chain uses TRBV20-1 with TRBJ2-7; 11 bases align to TRBD2. Germline V CDR1 and CDR2: DFQATT, SNEGSKA (reference sequence). The CDR3 consists of 14 residues. Trimming removed 3 bases from V and 6 bases from J; junction bases left unmatched: 7. The CDR3 DNA is TGCAGTGCTAGCCTAGCGGGAGGAATAGGCGAGCAGTACTTC. This translates into CSASLAGGIGEQYF.

This chain links TRBV7-9 with TRBJ1-2, with D perhaps TRBD1 (5 bases). Trimming stripped 1 base from V and 1 base from J, with 13 bases between. The V gene's germline CDR1 is SEHNR and CDR2 FQNEAQ (reference sequence). This CDR3 region has 16 residues. The CDR3 protein is CASSLGGGGSNYGYTF. CDR3 bases: TGTGCCAGCAGCTTAGGGGGGGGAGGCAGTAACTATGGCTACACCTTC.

In its sample, this clonotype was seen many times. Written as DNA, the CDR3 is TGTGCCAGCAGAGCGAGCGGGAGTCACGAGCAGTACTTC. This translates into CASRASGSHEQYF. The chain carries TRBV6-1 and TRBJ2-7; 8 bases fit TRBD2. Per the germline V gene, CDR1 is MNHNS and CDR2 is SASEGT. The CDR3 spans 13 residues. Losses at the gene ends were 6 bases for V and 5 bases for J; bases not matched to a gene: 6.

This clonotype has just a few counts. The V call is TRBV10-3, the J call TRBJ2-5; D unresolved. The CDR3 sequence is 12 residues long. CDR1 and CDR2 (germline): ENHRY, SYGVKD. V lost 5 bases, J lost 2 bases, and 6 bases lay in between. CDR3 in amino acids: CAISYGQETQYF. The CDR3 bases are TGTGCCATCAGTTACGGGCAAGAGACCCAGTACTTC.

The chain is built from TRBV29-1 and TRBJ2-4; 9 bases are a match to TRBD1. The V gene's germline CDR1 is SQVTM and CDR2 ANQGSEA. With V trimmed by 1 base and J by 8 bases, 9 bases remained unmatched. This CDR3 is 15 amino acids long. In nucleotides, the CDR3 is TGCAGCGTTGAAGTCCCACAGGGGGCTTTGTACATTCAGTACTTC. Translating gives CSVEVPQGALYIQYF.